This entry is about one TCR beta chain. This clonotype was seen many times. What this receptor recognizes is not known. The record has no base qualities; no much larger clone is one base away. V lost 1 base and J lost 5 bases; the stretch between them is 12 bases long. For CDR1 and CDR2, the germline V gene (reference sequence) lists MNHEY and SMNVEV. The CDR3 goes from the cysteine to the phenylalanine over 14 residues. Only the CDR3 region is kept as DNA, spanning 42 bases read in frame from base 1. The sample originates from a study of response to subunit inactivated influenza vaccine listed by TCRdb under 2018. The study in broad terms: The study used deep quantitative T cell receptor repertoire profiling to track responses to a trivalent subunit inactivated influenza vaccine.

What the research found in general, with its limitations: It was suggested by the authors that each seasonal influenza vaccination may recruit only a limited number of new T cells.

The library was prepared using RT-PCR. Instrument on record: Illumina HiSeq 2500. TCRdb took the public reads, trimmed them with fastp at Q25, ran MiXCR for clone calling and kept in-frame beta chains. Identical CDR3 proteins give one entry, which carries the most common genes and DNA. In all, the sample holds hundreds of thousands of distinct CDR3 sequences, and approximately 14% of those were seen once. The top ten constitute 7.5% to 8% of the sample. The TCR sequence derives from a man in his forties or fifties who received an inactivated influenza vaccine. Donor details come from another sample of the same person, matched by shared clones. Recombination connected TRBV27 to TRBJ2-7, with the D gene too uncertain to name. The specimen comprised PBMCs from blood, sampled approximately 15 days before vaccination. In nucleotides, the sequence is TGTGCCAGCAGTTTATTGGCTGTACCGGACGAGCAGTACTTC. Its coded protein is CASSLLAVPDEQYF.